This T cell receptor (beta chain) appears in the sequencing data of a study of shared clonotypes between healthy human individuals. Study-wide context: Researchers assigned three CD4 naive, three CD4 memory, two CD8 naive and one CD8 memory plate to each donor. Points from the study as a whole: Lower generation probabilities were found for non-shared clonotypes than for those shared by all four donors. About 5% of naive CD4 clonotypes were shared across a few donors. Investigators collected only blood, and repertoires in tissues likely differ.

Per germline, CDR1 MGHRA and CDR2 YSYEKL. Trimming pared 0 bases from V and 7 bases from J, leaving 16 bases between. The CDR3 is 16 amino acids. The protocol was immunoSEQ multiplex PCR, while the TCRdb copy is restricted to in-frame clones and leaves out a portion. The sample records about 2.4 million clones, more than 80% being singletons. There are a few counts of this clone. The antigen remains undetermined. The clonotype comes from a man younger than 30 in good health. Sequenced input: naive CD4+ T cells sorted from blood. Stated subset: CD45RA+ positively selected. The chain combines TRBV4-1 with TRBJ1-5; no firm D call. The CDR3 spells CASSQDGVTPRQPQHF. The CDR3 DNA sequence: TGCGCCAGCAGCCAAGACGGTGTCACGCCGCGACAGCCCCAGCATTTT.